This TCR beta chain was captured in a study of identical twins. TCRdb independently ran MiXCR on the 5' RACE reads; one entry per CDR3 protein. This sample yields about 730,000 distinct CDR3 sequences, of which over 20% are seen a single time; 4% to 5.5% belongs to the top ten. The CDR3 loop spans 13 amino acids. CDR1 is MNHNS and CDR2 is SASEGT in the germline V gene. The ends were cut back, 9 bases at V and 4 bases at J, with 15 bases in the middle. This clonotype was observed a handful of times. These data are also associated with another study on T cells expressing NK-cell markers. This second study notes: Similarly, these clonotypes led the CD3+CD56-NKG2C+ fraction as well in a few donors.

The chain uses TRBV6-1 and TRBJ2-5, with D perhaps TRBD1 or TRBD2 (5 bases each). Sequenced sample: PBMCs. The receptor was isolated from a woman aged 18-29 years in good health. The CDR3: CASVRGRGETQYF. The CDR3 region has the DNA TGTGCCAGTGTTCGGGGCCGAGGAGAGACCCAGTACTTC.